What follows are 2 T cell receptor beta chains derived from one specimen sequenced in a study of T cells after posttransplantation cyclophosphamide. Methotrexate plus calcineurin inhibitor accompanied controls' myeloablative marrow transplants; sampling was 1 year later. The repertoire was sequenced with immunoSEQ multiplex PCR; TCRdb's copy has only in-frame clones and lacks some. The data hold around 15,000 clones, with about four fifths observed a single time. The specimen was PBMCs, collected nearly 450 days after allogeneic stem cell transplant with calcineurin inhibitor and methotrexate. Receptors originate from a young adult male patient who received an allogeneic stem cell transplant from an unrelated donor, was CMV-positive, and had acute and chronic GVHD. Some T cells may be transferred from the graft donor.

J is TRBJ2-1 and V is TRBV5-3, with D possibly being TRBD1 (6 bases). TRBV5-3 is treated as an ORF (open reading frame) with a function not yet certain. V was clipped by 3 bases and J by 1 base, with 26 bases between them. This CDR3 is built from 20 residues. The CDR3, as DNA: TGTGCCAGAAGCTCCTCAAAGGGATCGGACAGACTCGATTCCTACAATGAGCAGTTCTTC. Amino acid sequence: CARSSSKGSDRLDSYNEQFF.

The DNA of the CDR3 is TGTGCCTGGGCGGCGAACCGCCCCTGGTATGAGCAGTTCTTC. Its translation: CAWAANRPWYEQFF. This rearrangement joins TRBV30 to TRBJ2-1; no clear D gene. Germline CDR1 is GTSNPN and CDR2 is SVGIG (reference sequence). Trimming took 5 bases from V and 8 from J, leaving 19 bases between them. The CDR3 has 14 residues.